This T cell receptor (beta chain) was recorded in a study of shared clonotypes between healthy human individuals. Study summary: Each donor contributed plates that comprised three CD4 naive, three CD4 memory, two CD8 naive and one CD8 memory. The study, taken as a whole, reports: What naive subsets generally showed was a larger estimated richness than memory subsets showed.

Details on this clone: The antigen is undetermined.

The length of the CDR3 is 17 residues. CDR1 is SGHAT, CDR2 FQNNGV, per germline. V dropped 3 bases and J dropped 1 base, with 18 bases sitting between them. The protocol was immunoSEQ multiplex PCR, while the TCRdb copy is restricted to in-frame clones and leaves out a portion. The sample includes 950,000 to 1,100,000 clones, 60% to 80% of them seen just once. The V gene is TRBV11-2, the J gene TRBJ1-2; a possible D gene is TRBD1 (5 bases). Sequenced input: memory CD4+ T cells sorted from blood. Subset given: CD45RA-negative fraction. The clonotype originates from a man between 18 and 29 years old in good health. The CDR3 loop is CASSLGGSLRYNYGYTF. For the CDR3, the DNA is TGTGCCAGCAGCTTGGGGGGGTCCCTGAGATATAACTATGGCTACACCTTC.